The rows below give T cell receptor beta chains drawn from one sample of a study of response to subunit inactivated influenza vaccine. Each CDR3 protein gets one entry after TCRdb re-called the RT-PCR reads with MiXCR. The sample carries over 800,000 distinct CDR3 sequences, 21% recorded once. This material consisted of PBMCs from blood, taken around 5 days after vaccination. The source of these receptors is a man between 50 and 59 years old who received an inactivated influenza vaccine. CDR3s include the opening cysteine and the closing phenylalanine or tryptophan. Each record gives: CDR3 protein, CDR3 DNA, clone size, V gene, D gene, J gene. The D gene is left open where the match is weak. Where a row states a size, it is once, few, many or the class of an expanded clone; other rows omit it.

cdr3_aa: CASSVGGGLAGGNEQFF
cdr3_nt: TGTGCCAGCAGCGTGGGGGGTGGACTAGCGGGAGGGAATGAGCAGTTCTTC
clone_size: once
v_call: TRBV9
d_call: TRBD2
j_call: TRBJ2-1

cdr3_aa: CASSTRTGLNTEAFF
cdr3_nt: TGTGCCAGCAGCACACGGACAGGGCTGAACACTGAAGCTTTCTTT
clone_size: -
v_call: TRBV7-2
d_call: TRBD1
j_call: TRBJ1-1

cdr3_aa: CASNGLNSYEQYF
cdr3_nt: TGTGCCAGCAACGGGCTGAATTCCTACGAGCAGTACTTC
clone_size: many
v_call: TRBV6-1
d_call: -
j_call: TRBJ2-7

cdr3_aa: CASSYGPLAGNYNEQFF
cdr3_nt: TGTGCCAGCAGTTACGGGCCGTTAGCGGGGAACTACAATGAGCAGTTCTTC
clone_size: -
v_call: TRBV6-2/TRBV6-3
d_call: TRBD2
j_call: TRBJ2-1

cdr3_aa: CSAGTSGYNEQFF
cdr3_nt: TGCAGTGCCGGGACTAGCGGCTACAATGAGCAGTTCTTC
clone_size: -
v_call: TRBV20-1
d_call: TRBD2
j_call: TRBJ2-1

cdr3_aa: CSARISGGSRETQYF
cdr3_nt: TGCAGTGCTAGAATTAGCGGGGGTTCTCGAGAGACCCAGTACTTC
clone_size: once
v_call: TRBV20-1
d_call: TRBD2
j_call: TRBJ2-5

cdr3_aa: CSASRTSVSSYNEQFF
cdr3_nt: TGCAGTGCTAGTCGGACTAGCGTGAGCTCCTACAATGAGCAGTTCTTC
clone_size: -
v_call: TRBV20-1
d_call: TRBD2
j_call: TRBJ2-1

cdr3_aa: CASSLVPGRQEAFF
cdr3_nt: TGTGCCAGCAGCTTAGTTCCGGGTAGACAAGAAGCTTTCTTT
clone_size: few
v_call: TRBV7-2
d_call: -
j_call: TRBJ1-1

cdr3_aa: CASSFGLAGPNEQFF
cdr3_nt: TGTGCCAGCAGCTTCGGACTAGCGGGACCTAATGAGCAGTTCTTC
clone_size: -
v_call: TRBV7-6
d_call: TRBD2
j_call: TRBJ2-1

cdr3_aa: CASSHPAGVKETQYF
cdr3_nt: TGCGCCAGCAGCCATCCAGCGGGGGTGAAAGAGACCCAGTACTTC
clone_size: few
v_call: TRBV4-1
d_call: TRBD2
j_call: TRBJ2-5

cdr3_aa: CASSPGRSGNYEQYF
cdr3_nt: TGTGCCAGCAGTCCGGGACGCAGCGGGAATTACGAGCAGTACTTC
clone_size: -
v_call: TRBV12-3/TRBV12-4
d_call: TRBD2
j_call: TRBJ2-7

cdr3_aa: CSAPGDLPTGELFF
cdr3_nt: TGCAGTGCCCCCGGCGATCTGCCCACCGGGGAGCTGTTTTTT
clone_size: few
v_call: TRBV20-1
d_call: -
j_call: TRBJ2-2

cdr3_aa: CASSQVAGRGDTQYF
cdr3_nt: TGTGCCAGCAGCCAAGTTGCGGGGAGAGGGGATACGCAGTATTTT
clone_size: few
v_call: TRBV4-2
d_call: -
j_call: TRBJ2-3

cdr3_aa: CSARDLKGGQETQYF
cdr3_nt: TGCAGTGCTAGAGATCTGAAAGGGGGTCAAGAGACCCAGTACTTC
clone_size: -
v_call: TRBV20-1
d_call: -
j_call: TRBJ2-5

cdr3_aa: CASSLRFAGSTDTQYF
cdr3_nt: TGCGCCAGCAGCTTGAGGTTTGCAGGTAGCACAGATACGCAGTATTTT
clone_size: few
v_call: TRBV5-1
d_call: -
j_call: TRBJ2-3

cdr3_aa: CASSLNPRTGTEAFF
cdr3_nt: TGCGCCAGCAGCCTTAATCCCCGGACAGGCACTGAAGCTTTCTTT
clone_size: -
v_call: TRBV4-1
d_call: TRBD1
j_call: TRBJ1-1

cdr3_aa: CASSLAGGTGVRYF
cdr3_nt: TGTGCCAGCAGTTTAGCAGGGGGCACGGGGGTACGGTACTTC
clone_size: -
v_call: TRBV12-3/TRBV12-4
d_call: -
j_call: TRBJ2-7

cdr3_aa: CASSVGAGGPYEQYF
cdr3_nt: TGTGCCAGCAGCGTAGGAGCGGGAGGGCCCTACGAGCAGTACTTC
clone_size: many
v_call: TRBV9
d_call: TRBD2
j_call: TRBJ2-7

cdr3_aa: CASSEFGGAYEQYF
cdr3_nt: TGTGCCAGCAGTGAATTCGGCGGGGCCTACGAGCAGTACTTC
clone_size: few
v_call: TRBV25-1
d_call: -
j_call: TRBJ2-7

cdr3_aa: CASILGLGADTQYF
cdr3_nt: TGTGCCAGCATCCTGGGCCTGGGGGCAGATACGCAGTATTTT
clone_size: few
v_call: TRBV5-6
d_call: -
j_call: TRBJ2-3

cdr3_aa: CASSWGQGLWGEQYF
cdr3_nt: TGTGCCAGCAGCTGGGGACAGGGGCTCTGGGGGGAGCAGTACTTC
clone_size: few
v_call: TRBV5-6
d_call: TRBD1
j_call: TRBJ2-7

cdr3_aa: CASSQAPRGVETQYF
cdr3_nt: TGCGCCAGCAGCCAAGCCCCTAGAGGGGTCGAGACCCAGTACTTC
clone_size: -
v_call: TRBV4-3
d_call: -
j_call: TRBJ2-5

cdr3_aa: CASSSDAAYEQYF
cdr3_nt: TGTGCCAGCAGCTCGGACGCGGCCTACGAGCAGTACTTC
clone_size: few
v_call: TRBV11-2
d_call: -
j_call: TRBJ2-7

cdr3_aa: CSATRNGNEQFF
cdr3_nt: TGCAGTGCAACCCGGAACGGAAATGAGCAGTTCTTC
clone_size: many
v_call: TRBV20-1
d_call: -
j_call: TRBJ2-1

cdr3_aa: CASSPAPGMNTEAFF
cdr3_nt: TGCGCCAGCAGCCCCGCCCCAGGGATGAACACTGAAGCTTTCTTT
clone_size: few
v_call: TRBV5-1
d_call: -
j_call: TRBJ1-1

cdr3_aa: CASSQLGQGALDEQYF
cdr3_nt: TGTGCCAGCAGCCAATTGGGACAGGGGGCTCTGGACGAGCAGTACTTC
clone_size: -
v_call: TRBV3-1
d_call: TRBD1
j_call: TRBJ2-7

cdr3_aa: CASSPVSGIGSEQYF
cdr3_nt: TGTGCCAGCAGTCCCGTCTCAGGTATTGGATCCGAGCAGTACTTC
clone_size: -
v_call: TRBV28
d_call: -
j_call: TRBJ2-7

cdr3_aa: CASKPGTGWYEQYF
cdr3_nt: TGTGCCAGCAAACCCGGGACAGGGTGGTACGAGCAGTACTTC
clone_size: -
v_call: TRBV6-1
d_call: TRBD1
j_call: TRBJ2-7

cdr3_aa: CASSLGGTPYEQYF
cdr3_nt: TGTGCCAGCAGCTTAGGGGGGACGCCCTACGAGCAGTACTTC
clone_size: many
v_call: TRBV7-2
d_call: -
j_call: TRBJ2-7

cdr3_aa: CAISVAGAQETQYF
cdr3_nt: TGTGCCATCAGTGTTGCAGGGGCACAAGAGACCCAGTACTTC
clone_size: -
v_call: TRBV10-3
d_call: -
j_call: TRBJ2-5

cdr3_aa: CSASEAGIDTQYF
cdr3_nt: TGCAGTGCTAGTGAGGCGGGGATTGATACGCAGTATTTT
clone_size: -
v_call: TRBV20-1
d_call: -
j_call: TRBJ2-3

cdr3_aa: CAISMELADHTDTQYF
cdr3_nt: TGTGCCATCAGTATGGAACTAGCGGATCACACAGATACGCAGTATTTT
clone_size: few
v_call: TRBV10-3
d_call: TRBD2
j_call: TRBJ2-3

cdr3_aa: CATRGFVGGRSLNEQFF
cdr3_nt: TGTGCCACCAGGGGTTTTGTAGGCGGGAGATCGTTGAATGAGCAGTTCTTC
clone_size: -
v_call: TRBV10-3
d_call: -
j_call: TRBJ2-1

cdr3_aa: CASSYMSKGGNQPQHF
cdr3_nt: TGTGCCAGCAGTTACATGTCCAAAGGGGGCAATCAGCCCCAGCATTTT
clone_size: -
v_call: TRBV6-2/TRBV6-3
d_call: -
j_call: TRBJ1-5

cdr3_aa: CSAPEIEAYSNQPQHF
cdr3_nt: TGCAGTGCTCCCGAGATTGAGGCTTATAGCAATCAGCCCCAGCATTTT
clone_size: many
v_call: TRBV20-1
d_call: -
j_call: TRBJ1-5

cdr3_aa: CASTRAGDHQPQHF
cdr3_nt: TGTGCCAGCACCCGGGCAGGGGATCATCAGCCCCAGCATTTT
clone_size: many
v_call: TRBV6-2/TRBV6-3
d_call: -
j_call: TRBJ1-5

cdr3_aa: CASNNLEGAVTQYF
cdr3_nt: TGTGCCAGCAACAACCTAGAGGGGGCGGTGACCCAGTACTTC
clone_size: once
v_call: TRBV28
d_call: TRBD1
j_call: TRBJ2-5

cdr3_aa: CASSVGYQETQYF
cdr3_nt: TGCGCCAGCAGTGTAGGGTATCAAGAGACCCAGTACTTC
clone_size: -
v_call: TRBV10-2
d_call: -
j_call: TRBJ2-5

cdr3_aa: CASSQDSGGLFF
cdr3_nt: TGTGCCAGCAGCCAAGATTCAGGGGGCCTGTTCTTC
clone_size: -
v_call: TRBV14
d_call: TRBD1
j_call: TRBJ2-1

cdr3_aa: CSARQLRGTIYF
cdr3_nt: TGCAGTGCCAGACAGTTACGGGGCACCATATATTTT
clone_size: -
v_call: TRBV20-1
d_call: -
j_call: TRBJ1-3

cdr3_aa: CASCYAKTGLNSPLHF
cdr3_nt: TGTGCCAGCTGCTACGCTAAGACAGGGCTAAATTCACCCCTCCACTTT
clone_size: few
v_call: TRBV12-3/TRBV12-4
d_call: TRBD1
j_call: TRBJ1-6

cdr3_aa: CASAGLSTDTQYF
cdr3_nt: TGTGCCAGCGCGGGGCTCAGCACAGATACGCAGTATTTT
clone_size: -
v_call: TRBV7-2
d_call: -
j_call: TRBJ2-3